This T cell receptor (beta chain) was profiled in a study of blood T cell repertoires in COVID-19. Sequencing used immunoSEQ multiplex PCR; TCRdb keeps in-frame clones, though not all of them. Among tens of thousands of clones listed, around nine tenths were seen once. Of note for this clone: The sample carries other DNA sequences with the same CDR3.

The CDR3 runs 14 residues. Germline V gene sequence: CDR1 SGHRS, CDR2 YFSETQ. V shed 0 bases and J shed 2 bases, with 8 bases lying between them. Sequenced sample: peripheral blood. The V call is TRBV5-1, the J call TRBJ1-1; D may be TRBD1 (5 bases). This clonotype was obtained from a woman aged 70-85 years with acute or convalescent COVID-19. The CDR3 nucleotides are TGCGCCAGCAGCTTGGATAGGGGAAACACTGAAGCTTTCTTT. Translating it yields CASSLDRGNTEAFF. Filled out from reference TRBV5-1 and TRBJ1-1, the complete variable domain reads KAGVTQTPRYLIKTRGQQVTLSCSPISGHRSVSWYQQTPGQGLQFLFEYFSETQRNKGNFPGRFSGRQFSNSRSEMNVSTLELGDSALYLCASSLDRGNTEAFFGQGTRLTVV.